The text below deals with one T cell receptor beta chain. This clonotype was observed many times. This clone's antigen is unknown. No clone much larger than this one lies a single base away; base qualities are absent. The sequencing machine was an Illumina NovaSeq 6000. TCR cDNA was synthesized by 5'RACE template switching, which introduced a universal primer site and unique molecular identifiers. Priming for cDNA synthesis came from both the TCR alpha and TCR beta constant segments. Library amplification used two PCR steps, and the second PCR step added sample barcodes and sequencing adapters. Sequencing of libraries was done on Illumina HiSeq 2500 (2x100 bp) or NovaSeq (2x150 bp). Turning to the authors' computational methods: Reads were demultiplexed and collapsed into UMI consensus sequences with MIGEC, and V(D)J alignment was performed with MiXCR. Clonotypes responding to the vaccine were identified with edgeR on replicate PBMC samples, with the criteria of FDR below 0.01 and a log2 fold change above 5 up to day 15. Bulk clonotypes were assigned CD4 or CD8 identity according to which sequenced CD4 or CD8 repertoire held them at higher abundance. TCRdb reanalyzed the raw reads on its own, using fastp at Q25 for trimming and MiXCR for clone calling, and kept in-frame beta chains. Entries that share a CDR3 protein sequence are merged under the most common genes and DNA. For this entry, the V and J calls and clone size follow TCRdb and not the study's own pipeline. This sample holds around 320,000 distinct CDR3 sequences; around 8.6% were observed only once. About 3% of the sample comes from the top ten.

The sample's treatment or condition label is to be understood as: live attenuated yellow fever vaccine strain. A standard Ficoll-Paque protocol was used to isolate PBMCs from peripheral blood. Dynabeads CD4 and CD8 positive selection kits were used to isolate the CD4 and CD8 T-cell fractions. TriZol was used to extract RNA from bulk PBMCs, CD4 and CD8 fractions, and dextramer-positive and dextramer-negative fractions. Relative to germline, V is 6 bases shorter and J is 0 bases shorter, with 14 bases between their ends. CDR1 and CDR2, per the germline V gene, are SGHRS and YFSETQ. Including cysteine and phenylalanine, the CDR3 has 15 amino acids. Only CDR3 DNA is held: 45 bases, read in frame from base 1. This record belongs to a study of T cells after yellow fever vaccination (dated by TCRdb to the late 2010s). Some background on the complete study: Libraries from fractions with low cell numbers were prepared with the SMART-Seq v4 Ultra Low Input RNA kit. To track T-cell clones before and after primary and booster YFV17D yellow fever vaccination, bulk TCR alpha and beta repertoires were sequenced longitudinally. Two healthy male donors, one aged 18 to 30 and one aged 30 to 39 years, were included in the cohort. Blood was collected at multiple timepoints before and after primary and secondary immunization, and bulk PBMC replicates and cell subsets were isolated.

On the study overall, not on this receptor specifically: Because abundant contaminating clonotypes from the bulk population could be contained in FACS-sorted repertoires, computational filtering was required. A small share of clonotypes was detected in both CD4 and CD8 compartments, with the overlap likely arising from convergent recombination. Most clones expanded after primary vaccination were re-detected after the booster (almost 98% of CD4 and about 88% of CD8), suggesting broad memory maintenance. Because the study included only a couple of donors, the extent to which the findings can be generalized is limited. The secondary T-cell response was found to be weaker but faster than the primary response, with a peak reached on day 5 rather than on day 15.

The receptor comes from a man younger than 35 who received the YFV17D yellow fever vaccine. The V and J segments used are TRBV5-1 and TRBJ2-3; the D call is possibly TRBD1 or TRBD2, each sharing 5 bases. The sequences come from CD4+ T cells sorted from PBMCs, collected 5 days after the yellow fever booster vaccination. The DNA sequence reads TGCGCCAGCAAGGATTGGGACCGGAGCACAGATACGCAGTATTTT. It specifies CASKDWDRSTDTQYF.